The 30 T cell receptor beta chains given below trace back to one sample, sequenced in a study of blood T cell repertoires in COVID-19 (dated by TCRdb to the early 2020s). The receptor library was made with the immunoSEQ multiplex PCR assay. TCRdb took this table from immuneACCESS and kept in-frame rearrangements with V and J called. Such tables lack part of the clones; where checked against another copy, unresolved V genes explain under half of the gap, and the rest is unexplained. The sample has about 350,000 clones on record, over 80% of them singletons. The top ten hold about 6% of the sample. What was sequenced was peripheral blood. These receptors were taken from a woman in her forties or fifties with COVID-19, enrolled during active disease.

This chain uses TRBV24-1 with TRBJ2-7; D ambiguous. CDR3 length equals 12 residues. V lost 9 bases to trimming and J lost 7 bases, with 15 bases between them. In germline, CDR1 is KGHDR, CDR2 SFDVKD. The CDR3 is CATQRKIGEQYF. The CDR3 region has the DNA TGTGCCACCCAGAGGAAGATCGGGGAGCAGTACTTC.

J is TRBJ2-3 and V is TRBV14; 12 bases map to TRBD2. The CDR3 sequence is 18 residues long. V lost 3 bases, J lost 2 bases, and 9 bases stayed unmatched. Germline V gene data show CDR1 as SGHDN and CDR2 as FVKESK. The CDR3 DNA follows: TGTGCCAGCAGCCACCTCACCGGGACTAGCGGGCTCACAGATACGCAGTATTTT. Residues: CASSHLTGTSGLTDTQYF.

The chain combines TRBV4-3 with TRBJ2-1; 10 nucleotides line up with TRBD2. J was trimmed by 0 bases and V by 3 bases; bases with no gene match: 5. The germline CDR1 and CDR2 sequences are LGHNA and YSLEER. This CDR3 comprises 17 residues. The CDR3 DNA sequence: TGCGCCAGCAGCCATCTAGCGGGAGCGAACTCCTACAATGAGCAGTTCTTC. It encodes CASSHLAGANSYNEQFF.

This chain links TRBV4-1 with TRBJ2-3; D is possibly TRBD1 (6 bases). The V end was cut by 1 base, the J end by 6 bases, with 14 bases between. The CDR3 length is 15 residues. The germline gives CDR1 MGHRA, CDR2 YSYEKL. CDR3 in DNA: TGCGCCAGCAGCCAAGCCAACAGGGCTTCCGATACGCAGTATTTT. This encodes CASSQANRASDTQYF.

In this sample, this clone turned up many times. The V and J genes are TRBV24-1 and TRBJ2-1, with D possibly matching TRBD1 (6 bases). This CDR3 contains 11 residues. Germline V gene lookup returns CDR1 KGHDR and CDR2 SFDVKD. Trimming took 7 bases from V and 10 from J, leaving 10 bases between them. The CDR3 bases are TGTGCCACCAGCTCAGGGACAGAGCAGTTCTTC. This gives the protein CATSSGTEQFF.

The V call is TRBV4-1, the J call TRBJ2-1; 8 nucleotides line up with TRBD1. CDR3 length equals 15 residues. Trimming at V came to 4 bases and at J to 6 bases, leaving 8 bases not matched to a gene. Germline CDR1 and CDR2: MGHRA and YSYEKL. The CDR3 DNA is TGCGCCAGCAGCCGTACCGGGACAGGCTCCAATGAGCAGTTCTTC. Translation: CASSRTGTGSNEQFF.

The chain couples TRBV7-9 to TRBJ2-5, with a possible D match to TRBD1 (5 bases). The CDR3 sequence is 16 residues long. CDR1 is SEHNR, CDR2 FQNEAQ, per germline (reference sequence). Trimming took 5 bases from V and 1 from J, leaving 17 bases between them. In DNA form, the CDR3 reads TGTGCCAGCAGCACCACGGACAATCTTCTCCAAGAGACCCAGTACTTC. It codes for CASSTTDNLLQETQYF.

This chain uses TRBV7-9 with TRBJ1-6; 8 bases line up with TRBD1. The germline V gene has CDR1 SEHNR and CDR2 FQNEAQ (reference sequence). The V segment lost 4 bases and the J segment 7 bases; nucleotides outside the gene matches: 9. The CDR3 is 16 amino acids. The CDR3 DNA follows: TGTGCCAGCAGCTCCGCCGCCGGACAGGGAAATTCACCCCTCCACTTT. Amino acids: CASSSAAGQGNSPLHF.

The rearrangement links TRBV7-2 to TRBJ1-2; 7 nucleotides align to TRBD1. The CDR3 is made up of 14 amino acids. The ends lost 7 bases at V and 5 bases at J; junction bases unmatched: 10. Germline CDR1 SGHTA, CDR2 FQGNSA. CDR3 in DNA: TGTGCCAGCACCTGGGAGACAGGGTGGTATGGCTACACCTTC. This codes for CASTWETGWYGYTF. The full variable domain, completed using reference TRBV7-2 and TRBJ1-2, is GAGVSQSPSNKVTEKGKDVELRCDPISGHTALYWYRQSLGQGLEFLIYFQGNSAPDKSGLPSDRFSAERTGGSVSTLTIQRTQQEDSAVYLCASTWETGWYGYTFGSGTRLTVV.

The rearrangement uses TRBV18 and TRBJ2-5, with TRBD2 identical over 11 bases. Germline CDR1 is KGHSH and CDR2 is LQKENI. Unmatched junction bases numbered 4, after V lost 6 bases and J lost 1 base. The CDR3 spans 15 residues. The CDR3 protein is CASSGLAGIQETQYF. DNA of the CDR3: TGTGCCAGCTCCGGACTAGCGGGTATCCAAGAGACCCAGTACTTC.

The rearrangement links TRBV12-5 to TRBJ2-1, with TRBD2 matching 11 bases. Trimming took 3 bases from V and 0 from J; bases not matched to a gene: 1. Germline assignment: CDR1 LGHNT and CDR2 FRNRAP. The CDR3 sequence is 16 residues long. The CDR3 coding sequence is TGTGCTAGTGGTTTCGGACTAGCGGGCTCCTACAATGAGCAGTTCTTC. Translated: CASGFGLAGSYNEQFF.

For the CDR3, the DNA is TGTGCCACCGCCGGCAGGGGGCCAGATACGCAGTATTTT. It is translated as CATAGRGPDTQYF. The chain employs TRBV24-1 and TRBJ2-3; 8 bases map to TRBD1. With 9 bases clipped from V and 4 bases from J, the junction kept 5 bases outside the gene matches. The CDR3 extends over 13 amino acids. Germline V lookup: CDR1 KGHDR, CDR2 SFDVKD.

This clone showed up just once. The chain links TRBV11-2 to TRBJ1-1; D is unresolved. CDR1 and CDR2 (germline): SGHAT, FQNNGV. The CDR3 is 15 amino acids. V was cut by 1 base and J by 0 bases, with 9 bases left in between. The CDR3 loop reads CASSLGQTMNTEAFF. CDR3 nucleotides: TGTGCCAGCAGCTTAGGCCAGACTATGAACACTGAAGCTTTCTTT.

The J gene is TRBJ1-1, the V gene TRBV24-1; D perhaps matches TRBD1 (6 bases). CDR1 and CDR2 from the germline V gene are KGHDR and SFDVKD. The CDR3 loop spans 15 amino acids. V shed 1 base and J shed 7 bases, with 15 bases lying between them. CDR3 sequence (DNA): TGTGCCACCAGTGATTTCGATCGGGGGGGCATTGAAGCTTTCTTT. Translating gives CATSDFDRGGIEAFF.

This clone was recorded once. The chain couples TRBV5-4 to TRBJ1-6; 10 bases fit TRBD1. The J segment lost 8 bases and the V segment lost 2 bases, leaving 1 base of the junction unmatched. Per germline, CDR1 SGHNT and CDR2 YYREEE (reference sequence). CDR3 length: 14 residues. The CDR3 is CASSFGTGDSPLHF. Here the CDR3 DNA reads TGTGCCAGCAGCTTCGGGACAGGGGATTCACCCCTCCACTTT.

The chain recombines TRBV6-5 with TRBJ1-1, with D possibly matching TRBD1 (5 bases). CDR3 length: 14 residues. V lost 5 bases and J 1 base, leaving 11 bases between the germline ends. Germline CDR1 is MNHEY and CDR2 is SVGAGI. The CDR3 coding sequence is TGTGCCAGCAGTAGAGTCGGGGGGAACACTGAAGCTTTCTTT. Protein sequence: CASSRVGGNTEAFF.

The chain joins TRBV19 to TRBJ2-7; 13 bases map to TRBD2. Looked up from germline, CDR1 is LNHDA and CDR2 is SQIVND (reference sequence). The CDR3 has 17 amino acids. V was pared by 1 base and J by 3 bases, with 6 bases of the junction left unmatched. The CDR3 DNA reads TGTGCCAGTAGTATAGTCGGGACTAGCGGGACACACTACGAGCAGTACTTC. This codes for CASSIVGTSGTHYEQYF.

The V and J genes are TRBV18 and TRBJ2-7, with D uncertain. V was pared by 2 bases and J by 0 bases, with 8 bases between. The CDR3 runs 14 residues. The germline gives CDR1 KGHSH, CDR2 LQKENI. CDR3 nucleotide sequence: TGTGCCAGCTCACCATCAAGCACCTCCTACGAGCAGTACTTC. Translated, it gives CASSPSSTSYEQYF.

The CDR3 reads CASSLSLPGSGNTIYF. In DNA form, the CDR3 reads TGTGCCAGCAGCTTATCGTTGCCCGGCTCTGGAAACACCATATATTTT. The V and J genes are TRBV7-2 and TRBJ1-3, with unresolved D. Trimming cost V 2 bases and J 0 bases, with 11 bases left between them. Germline values: CDR1 SGHTA, CDR2 FQGNSA. The CDR3 has 16 residues. The whole variable domain, remainder taken from reference TRBV7-2 and TRBJ1-3, is GAGVSQSPSNKVTEKGKDVELRCDPISGHTALYWYRQSLGQGLEFLIYFQGNSAPDKSGLPSDRFSAERTGGSVSTLTIQRTQQEDSAVYLCASSLSLPGSGNTIYFGEGSWLTVV.

This clone was observed a single time. CDR3 amino acids: CASSDRDLKYF. The CDR3, as DNA: TGTGCCAGCAGCGACAGGGATCTGAAGTACTTC. The J gene is TRBJ2-7, the V gene TRBV5-8; 7 nucleotides agree with TRBD1. V lost 4 bases to trimming and J lost 11 bases; unmatched junction nucleotides: 6. CDR1 is SGHTS and CDR2 is YDEGEE in the germline V gene. The CDR3 runs 11 residues.

This rearrangement joins TRBV18 to TRBJ2-5; TRBD2 matches 8 bases. CDR1 KGHSH and CDR2 LQKENI come from the germline V gene. The CDR3 is made up of 13 amino acids. The V segment lost 5 bases and the J segment 5 bases; nucleotides outside the gene matches: 4. CDR3 nucleotides: TGTGCCAGCTCAACGACGGGAGGGGAGACCCAGTACTTC. It codes for CASSTTGGETQYF.

The CDR3 region has the DNA TGTGCCAGCAAAAGGGGGCTGGAAAACATTCAGTACTTC. As protein: CASKRGLENIQYF. V is TRBV2 and J is TRBJ2-4; TRBD1 agrees at 7 bases. V was pared by 7 bases and J by 5 bases, with 5 bases of the junction left unmatched. Germline lookup yields CDR1 SNHLY and CDR2 FYNNEI. The CDR3 spans 13 residues.

V usage is TRBV7-9 and J usage is TRBJ2-5, with 9 bases lining up with TRBD2. The trim removed 3 bases at V and 4 bases at J, leaving 6 bases unmatched. The germline CDR1 and CDR2 sequences are SEHNR and FQNEAQ (reference sequence). The CDR3 runs 15 residues. In nucleotides, the CDR3 is TGTGCCAGCAGCTTTTTAGCGGGAGTACGAGAGACCCAGTACTTC. This translates into CASSFLAGVRETQYF. Full variable domain (remainder filled in from reference TRBV7-9 and TRBJ2-5): DTGVSQNPRHKITKRGQNVTFRCDPISEHNRLYWYRQTLGQGPEFLTYFQNEAQLEKSRLLSDRFSAERPKGSFSTLEIQRTEQGDSAMYLCASSFLAGVRETQYFGPGTRLLVL.

V gene TRBV9 combines with J gene TRBJ1-2; D is unclear. The V end lost 5 bases, the J end lost 0 bases, and 14 bases lay between the germline ends. Germline lookup yields CDR1 SGDLS and CDR2 YYNGEE. The CDR3 contains 15 residues. The CDR3 coding sequence is TGTGCCAGCAGTCCCGAACTTGTAGCTAACTATGGCTACACCTTC. It is translated as CASSPELVANYGYTF.

The chain uses TRBV18 and TRBJ1-4; D is possibly TRBD1 (5 bases). V was trimmed by 6 bases and J by 5 bases, leaving 13 bases between them. This CDR3 is built from 14 residues. Germline V lookup: CDR1 KGHSH, CDR2 LQKENI. The CDR3 here is CASSPQGLNEKLFF. CDR3 nucleotide sequence: TGTGCCAGCTCCCCCCAGGGCCTAAATGAAAAACTGTTTTTT.

The chain recombines TRBV4-2 with TRBJ1-1; D ambiguous. Germline V gives CDR1 LGHNA, CDR2 YNFKEQ. The CDR3 spans 13 residues. Trimming removed 1 base at V and 4 bases at J, with 7 bases between. As DNA, the CDR3 is TGTGCCAGCAGCCAAGCGCGTAGCACTGAAGCTTTCTTT. This encodes CASSQARSTEAFF.

For this clone: One end of the junction does not line up with germline, which may come from a read error. The chain carries TRBV14 and TRBJ2-7; 7 bases fit TRBD1. The germline gives CDR1 SGHDN, CDR2 FVKESK. The CDR3 spans 11 residues. The CDR3 spells CASSQVGGRIF. The CDR3 region has the DNA TGTGCCAGCAGCCAAGTAGGGGGCCGGATCTTC.

The chain links TRBV15 to TRBJ2-1; TRBD2 is a possible D gene (6 bases). The CDR3 length is 16 residues. The germline CDR1 and CDR2 sequences are LNHNV and YYDKDF (reference sequence). Trimming removed 4 bases from V and 15 bases from J, with 28 bases in between. DNA for the CDR3: TGTGCCACCAGCATCGACGGCGGGATCGGTGGTAGGGTTGGGTTCTTC. The encoded protein is CATSIDGGIGGRVGFF.

Regarding this clone: The junction does not match germline at one end; this may be a read error. The CDR3 bases are TGTGCTAGCAGCAAAACCTCCGGGACAGCTTTTACGACCCAGTACTTC. This sequence encodes CASSKTSGTAFTTQYF. The V and J genes are TRBV7-7 and TRBJ2-5, with 7 bases lining up with TRBD1. This CDR3 region has 16 residues. Germline values: CDR1 SSHAT, CDR2 FNYEAQ (reference sequence).

This chain connects TRBV6-4 to TRBJ1-2; D is unresolved. The CDR3 is 15 amino acids. Trimming removed 1 base from V and 4 bases from J, with 13 bases in between. Germline CDR1 MRHNA, CDR2 SNTAGT. The CDR3 DNA is TGTGCCAGCAGTGACTATGATGGGCCCGGCTATGGCTACACCTTC. Translated: CASSDYDGPGYGYTF.